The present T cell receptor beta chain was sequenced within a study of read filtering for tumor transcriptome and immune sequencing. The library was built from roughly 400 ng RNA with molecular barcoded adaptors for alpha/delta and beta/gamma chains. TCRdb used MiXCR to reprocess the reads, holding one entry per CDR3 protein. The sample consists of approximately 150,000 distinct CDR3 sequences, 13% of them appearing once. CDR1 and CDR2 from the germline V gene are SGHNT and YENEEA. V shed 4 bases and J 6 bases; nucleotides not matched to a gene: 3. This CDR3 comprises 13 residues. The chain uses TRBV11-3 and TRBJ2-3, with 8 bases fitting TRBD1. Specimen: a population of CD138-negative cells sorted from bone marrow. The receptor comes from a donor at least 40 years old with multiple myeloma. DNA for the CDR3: TGTGCCAGCAGCTACGGACAGGGCGATACGCAGTATTTT. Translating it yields CASSYGQGDTQYF.